This T cell receptor (beta chain) was captured in a study of T cells after yellow fever vaccination. Overall study findings and caveats: Primary-vaccination clones mostly resurfaced post-booster (96% CD4, around 88% CD8).

Trimming cost V 3 bases and J 4 bases; bases outside gene matches: 4. Germline CDR1 reads SEHNR; CDR2 reads FQNEAQ (reference sequence). The CDR3 extends over 16 amino acids. The authors made TCR cDNA by 5'RACE template switching, adding a universal primer site and UMIs. TCRdb analysed the 5' RACE reads with MiXCR anew, one entry per CDR3 protein. The repertoire has some 670,000 distinct CDR3 sequences, around an eighth of them found once; the top ten carry 14% to 15%. Turning to this clonotype: Its antigen remains unidentified.

The V and J genes are TRBV7-9 and TRBJ2-1; 12 positions match TRBD2. This receptor was taken from a man aged 30 to 39 who received the YFV17D yellow fever vaccine. This specimen consisted of PBMCs, obtained on the day of the yellow fever booster vaccination. CDR3 residues: CASSFNLAGGYNEQFF. The DNA for the CDR3 is TGTGCCAGCAGCTTCAATCTAGCGGGAGGGTACAATGAGCAGTTCTTC.